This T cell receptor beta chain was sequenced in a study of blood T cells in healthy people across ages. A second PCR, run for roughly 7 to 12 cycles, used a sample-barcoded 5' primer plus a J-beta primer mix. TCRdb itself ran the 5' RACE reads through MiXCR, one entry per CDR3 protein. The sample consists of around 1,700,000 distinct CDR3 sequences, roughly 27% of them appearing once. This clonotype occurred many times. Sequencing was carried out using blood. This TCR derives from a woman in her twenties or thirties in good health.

The DNA for the CDR3 is TGTGCCAGCAGTCCGGGACTGTCCTACAATGAGCAGTTCTTC. This codes for CASSPGLSYNEQFF. The V gene is TRBV6-2 or TRBV6-3, the J gene TRBJ2-1; TRBD2 might be the D (6 bases). Trimming shortened V by 5 bases and J by 1 base, and 9 bases separated the two germline ends. Germline CDR1 and CDR2: MNHEY and SVGEGT. This CDR3 comprises 14 residues.